This record looks at one T cell receptor beta chain sequence and its context. Its antigen is not known. The V end was cut by 2 bases, the J end by 3 bases, with 8 bases between. The germline V gene encodes CDR1 SGHNT and CDR2 YYREEE (reference sequence). This CDR3 is built from 14 residues. Since all of the isolated RNA was reverse transcribed, expressed TCRB transcripts were what got sequenced. The protocol was immunoSEQ multiplex PCR, while the TCRdb copy is restricted to in-frame clones and leaves out a portion. The table shows some 300,000 clones, with roughly 8% occurring only once. This entry is derived from a study of beta chain features in type 1 diabetes. The study's findings and limits: Whether HLA type affects TCRB rearrangement stayed undetermined in the present work. The naive, central memory and Treg TCRB repertoires showed an apparent similarity that was greater among patients than among healthy donors.

This clonotype originated in a woman between 18 and 30 years old in good health. The rearrangement uses TRBV5-4 and TRBJ1-4, with D possibly TRBD1 on 6 matching bases. The material sequenced was central memory CD4+ T cells from blood. The CDR3 DNA sequence: TGTGCCAGCAGCTTCCCAGGGGCTAATGAAAAACTGTTTTTT. Translated, it gives CASSFPGANEKLFF.